This TCR beta chain comes out of a study of OX40 agonist ivuxolimab in advanced cancers. Findings and caveats of the study: At doses 0.1 to 3.0 mg/kg, CD4+ and CD8+ clones expanded. Expanded clones belonging to CD8+ T cells outnumbered, on average, those of CD4+.

Profiled with immunoSEQ multiplex PCR; TCRdb holds only in-frame clones, not every one. The sample shows tens of thousands of clones, roughly nine tenths of them seen only once. Trimming pared 0 bases from V and 5 bases from J, leaving 13 bases between. The V gene's germline CDR1 is MRHNA and CDR2 SNTAGT. The CDR3 extends over 16 amino acids. The sample holds one count of this clone. Its specificity is unknown. The TCR was taken from an adult with an advanced solid tumor such as melanoma, head and neck, liver or kidney cancer. This chain joins TRBV6-4 and TRBJ1-4, with D hard to call. Sequenced material: CD4+ or CD8+ T cells sorted from blood, taken in a trial of the OX40 agonist ivuxolimab. The CDR3 reads CASSDSSILGNEKLFF. The DNA of the CDR3 is TGTGCCAGCAGTGACTCGTCCATCCTAGGAAATGAAAAACTGTTTTTT.